The TCR beta chain under discussion was sequenced for a study of CD8 T cells in Susac syndrome. An input of roughly 0.5 to 1 ug of RNA was subjected to reverse transcription using random hexamers. A multiplex approach, immunoSEQ multiplex PCR, amplified TCR beta CDR3 across 54 Vbeta and 13 Jbeta. TCRdb re-called the immunoSEQ multiplex PCR reads through MiXCR, storing one row per CDR3 protein. The sample carries around 71,000 distinct CDR3 sequences, 93% recorded once. V dropped 5 bases and J dropped 4 bases, with 11 bases sitting between them. This CDR3 contains 13 residues. Germline lookup yields CDR1 DFQATT and CDR2 SNEGSKA (reference sequence). In Susac syndrome patients, recently defined diagnostic criteria for definite or probable disease were met.

The chain has TRBV20-1 and TRBJ2-2, with a weak D call TRBD2 (6 bases). The TCR comes from a human donor with Susac syndrome. The specimen was CD4+ T cells from PBMCs. The CDR3 loop reads CSAPSGGTGELFF. The DNA of the CDR3 is TGCAGTGCTCCCTCCGGGGGCACCGGGGAGCTGTTTTTT.